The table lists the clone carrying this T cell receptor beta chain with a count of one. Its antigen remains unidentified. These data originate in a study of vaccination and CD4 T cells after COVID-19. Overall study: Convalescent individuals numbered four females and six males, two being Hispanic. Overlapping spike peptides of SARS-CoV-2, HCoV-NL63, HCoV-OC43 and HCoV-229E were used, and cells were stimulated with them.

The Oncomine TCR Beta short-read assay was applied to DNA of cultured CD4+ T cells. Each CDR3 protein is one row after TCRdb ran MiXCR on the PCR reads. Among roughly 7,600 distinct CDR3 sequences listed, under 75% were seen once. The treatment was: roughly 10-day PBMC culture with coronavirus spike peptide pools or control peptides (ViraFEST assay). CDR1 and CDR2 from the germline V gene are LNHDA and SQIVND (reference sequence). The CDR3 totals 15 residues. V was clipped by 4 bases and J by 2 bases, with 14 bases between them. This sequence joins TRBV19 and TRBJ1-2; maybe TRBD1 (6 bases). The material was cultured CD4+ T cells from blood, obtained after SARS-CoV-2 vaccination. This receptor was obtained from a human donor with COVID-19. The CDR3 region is CASSKPGEVNYGYTF. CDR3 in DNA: TGTGCCAGTAGTAAACCAGGGGAGGTAAACTATGGCTACACCTTC.